These 25 T cell receptor beta chains were all obtained from the same sample, sequenced in a study of OX40 agonist ivuxolimab in advanced cancers. Here immunoSEQ multiplex PCR was the method, and the copy in TCRdb shows in-frame clones only, minus some. The sample comprises tens of thousands of clones, 70% to 90% of which are singletons, and around 8.2% rests with the top ten. Material: CD4+ or CD8+ T cells sorted from blood, obtained in a trial of the OX40 agonist ivuxolimab. The receptors come from an adult with an advanced solid tumor such as melanoma, head and neck, liver or kidney cancer.

This clone has a handful of counts. This chain links TRBV29-1 with TRBJ2-1, with 9 bases matching TRBD1. Trimming cost V 7 bases and J 4 bases; bases outside gene matches: 2. The CDR3 totals 12 residues. The germline V gene has CDR1 SQVTM and CDR2 ANQGSEA. DNA for the CDR3: TGCAGCGCCGGGACAGGGTACAATGAGCAGTTCTTC. Translated, it gives CSAGTGYNEQFF.

This clone was counted once. CDR3 DNA: TGTGCCAGCAGCTTGCAGGTGGGGGGCACAGATACGCAGTATTTT. It encodes CASSLQVGGTDTQYF. The chain uses TRBV7-2 and TRBJ2-3, with D perhaps matching TRBD1 or TRBD2 (5 bases each). CDR1 is SGHTA, CDR2 FQGNSA, per germline. This CDR3 contains 15 residues. Trimming removed 3 bases from V and 1 base from J, with 11 bases in between.

This clone was observed once. The same CDR3 can be traced to other DNA sequences in this sample. The chain carries TRBV9 and TRBJ2-3; possibly TRBD2 for D (7 bases). The CDR3 is 15 residues long. From germline, CDR1 is SGDLS and CDR2 YYNGEE. The V end lost 4 bases, the J end lost 0 bases, and 12 bases lay between the germline ends. The CDR3 reads CASSPRGASTDTQYF. For the CDR3, the DNA is TGTGCCAGCAGCCCCCGGGGGGCGAGCACAGATACGCAGTATTTT.

The chain has TRBV7-8 and TRBJ2-2; unclear D gene. CDR3 length: 14 residues. V lost 2 bases and J lost 0, with 4 bases in between. Germline values: CDR1 SGHVS, CDR2 FQNEAQ. CDR3 residues: CASSLSPNTGELFF. The CDR3 nucleotides are TGTGCCAGCAGCTTAAGCCCGAACACCGGGGAGCTGTTTTTT. Together with reference TRBV7-8 and TRBJ2-2, the CDR3 gives the full variable domain: GAGVSQSPRYKVAKRGQDVALRCDPISGHVSLFWYQQALGQGPEFLTYFQNEAQLDKSGLPSDRFFAERPEGSVSTLKIQRTQQEDSAVYLCASSLSPNTGELFFGEGSRLTVL.

The V call is TRBV29-1, the J call TRBJ2-2; TRBD2 agrees at 9 bases. CDR1 is SQVTM and CDR2 is ANQGSEA in the germline V gene. CDR3 length: 16 amino acids. Germline trimming cut 4 bases from V and 6 bases from J; bases unmatched to any gene: 12. CDR3 residues: CSVGSAGGPFSGELFF. The CDR3 region has the DNA TGCAGCGTTGGATCCGCGGGGGGGCCTTTCTCCGGGGAGCTGTTTTTT.

The table lists this clone with a few counts. The V gene is TRBV7-7, the J gene TRBJ2-7, with D unresolved. The CDR3 length is 11 residues. Germline loops: CDR1 SSHAT, CDR2 FNYEAQ (reference sequence). Trimming removed 5 bases from V and 3 bases from J, with 5 bases in between. The CDR3 sequence is CASSRLYEQYV. The CDR3 bases are TGTGCCAGCAGCCGGCTCTACGAGCAGTACGTC.

V usage is TRBV27 and J usage is TRBJ2-1; maybe TRBD1 (5 bases). This CDR3 comprises 12 residues. V was pared by 6 bases and J by 3 bases, with 6 bases between. Germline V CDR1 and CDR2: MNHEY, SMNVEV (reference sequence). The CDR3 coding sequence is TGTGCCAGCAGAGGGGACTACAATGAGCAGTTCTTC. Translation: CASRGDYNEQFF.

V and J are TRBV28 and TRBJ2-1, with TRBD2 matching over 7 bases. The CDR3 is made up of 16 amino acids. V was pared by 4 bases and J by 3 bases, with 9 bases of the junction left unmatched. Germline assignment: CDR1 MDHEN and CDR2 SYDVKM. CDR3 amino acids: CASSSLGGTNYNEQFF. DNA of the CDR3: TGTGCCAGCAGTTCCCTCGGGGGGACGAACTACAATGAGCAGTTCTTC.

This clone was detected only a few times. The rearrangement uses TRBV5-1 and TRBJ2-2; D not resolved. Germline CDR1 is SGHRS and CDR2 is YFSETQ. With 3 bases removed from V and 2 bases from J, the gap between germline ends came to 8 bases. This CDR3 region has 14 residues. For the CDR3, the DNA is TGCGCCAGCAGCTCCGGGCAAAACACCGGGGAGCTGTTTTTT. This sequence encodes CASSSGQNTGELFF. The complete variable domain, with remaining parts taken from reference TRBV5-1 and TRBJ2-2, reads KAGVTQTPRYLIKTRGQQVTLSCSPISGHRSVSWYQQTPGQGLQFLFEYFSETQRNKGNFPGRFSGRQFSNSRSEMNVSTLELGDSALYLCASSSGQNTGELFFGEGSRLTVL.

This clone was seen just once. This chain connects TRBV6-1 to TRBJ1-3; D ambiguous. There are 12 residues in the CDR3. Trimming took 1 base from V and 4 from J, leaving 2 bases between them. Germline lookup yields CDR1 MNHNS and CDR2 SASEGT. The CDR3 DNA reads as TGTGCCAGCAGTGAAGTGGGAAACACCATATATTTT. Translation gives CASSEVGNTIYF.

The V and J genes are TRBV2 and TRBJ1-4; D ambiguous. Germline loops: CDR1 SNHLY, CDR2 FYNNEI. V was pared by 3 bases and J by 3 bases, with 2 bases between. This CDR3 comprises 12 residues. CDR3 sequence (DNA): TGTGCCAGCAGTGAGTCTAATGAAAAACTGTTTTTT. It yields the protein CASSESNEKLFF. The variable domain in full, completed from reference TRBV2 and TRBJ1-4, reads EPEVTQTPSHQVTQMGQEVILRCVPISNHLYFYWYRQILGQKVEFLVSFYNNEISEKSEIFDDQFSVERPDGSNFTLKIRSTKLEDSAMYFCASSESNEKLFFGSGTQLSVL.

The genes are TRBV27 and TRBJ2-4, with 7 positions matching TRBD1. The CDR3 sequence is 13 residues long. Germline loops: CDR1 MNHEY, CDR2 SMNVEV (reference sequence). The trim removed 6 bases at V and 6 bases at J, leaving 5 bases unmatched. CDR3 nucleotides: TGTGCCAGCAGCCACAGGGGAACAAACATTCAGTACTTC. Translating gives CASSHRGTNIQYF.

This chain links TRBV10-2 with TRBJ2-5; 13 bases match TRBD2. Germline values: CDR1 WSHSY, CDR2 SAAADI. CDR3 length: 13 residues. After removal of 9 bases from V and 4 bases from J, the junction contained 2 bases not matched to a gene. The CDR3 is CASRTSGRETQYF. The DNA of the CDR3 is TGCGCCAGTCGGACTAGCGGGAGAGAGACCCAGTACTTC.

The chain carries TRBV25-1 and TRBJ2-5, with D possibly matching TRBD1 (6 bases). Trimming stripped 6 bases from V and 1 base from J, with 9 bases between. The germline V gene has CDR1 MGHDK and CDR2 SYGVNS. The CDR3 length is 13 residues. CDR3 nucleotide sequence: TGTGCCAGCAGGGGCAGGGGCCAAGAGACCCAGTACTTC. Protein: CASRGRGQETQYF.

The chain uses TRBV28 and TRBJ1-5; a weak D match, TRBD1 (5 bases). The CDR3 spans 14 residues. Germline V lookup: CDR1 MDHEN, CDR2 SYDVKM. Trimming took 3 bases from V and 7 from J, leaving 13 bases between them. The CDR3 loop is CASSLTGGGQPQHF. CDR3 coding DNA: TGTGCCAGCAGTTTGACGGGGGGAGGGCAGCCCCAGCATTTT.

The V and J genes are TRBV6-1 and TRBJ1-2; 8 nucleotides align to TRBD1. The CDR3 loop spans 14 amino acids. V dropped 8 bases and J dropped 5; count of bases not matched to a gene: 10. Germline lookup yields CDR1 MNHNS and CDR2 SASEGT. CDR3: CASSWTGLEYGYTF. The CDR3, as DNA: TGTGCCAGCTCATGGACAGGGTTAGAGTATGGCTACACCTTC.

The chain is built from TRBV14 and TRBJ1-2; D call uncertain. Per germline, CDR1 SGHDN and CDR2 FVKESK. The CDR3 sequence is 13 residues long. Trimming shortened V by 1 base and J by 2 bases, and 5 bases separated the two germline ends. The CDR3 region has the DNA TGTGCCAGCAGCCAAGTGGAGAACTATGGCTACACCTTC. It is translated as CASSQVENYGYTF.

V is TRBV7-6 and J is TRBJ2-3; D uncertain. The V and J ends lost 6 bases and 0 bases respectively, with 13 bases between them. Looked up from germline, CDR1 is SGHVS and CDR2 is FNYEAQ. The CDR3 extends over 15 amino acids. The CDR3 here is CASRPIGISTDTQYF. In nucleotides, the CDR3 is TGTGCCAGCAGGCCGATAGGTATCAGCACAGATACGCAGTATTTT.

The chain couples TRBV7-9 to TRBJ2-2; 8 nucleotides match TRBD2. The CDR3 extends over 12 amino acids. Germline lookup yields CDR1 SEHNR and CDR2 FQNEAQ (reference sequence). The J segment lost 15 bases and the V segment lost 5 bases, leaving 8 bases of the junction unmatched. The CDR3 DNA sequence: TGTGCCAGCAGCCTACAAGCGGGGGTTTTGTTTTTT. Residues: CASSLQAGVLFF.

The rearrangement joins TRBV4-3 to TRBJ2-5, with 10 positions matching TRBD2. Gene TRBJ2-7 matches the end of the DNA better, so the J call may be wrong. The germline CDR1 and CDR2 sequences are LGHNA and YSLEER. This CDR3 region has 15 residues. CDR3 in DNA: TGCGCCAGCAGCCAAGGACTAGCGGGTACCTACGAGCAGTACTTC. It yields the protein CASSQGLAGTYEQYF.

The chain employs TRBV30 and TRBJ2-5; 8 bases are a match to TRBD1. CDR3 size: 13 residues. The junction had 4 bases not matched to a gene; V was cut back by 5 bases and J by 2 bases. Germline CDR1 is GTSNPN and CDR2 is SVGIG (reference sequence). The CDR3 sequence: CAWDRDRQETQYF. The CDR3 region has the DNA TGTGCCTGGGACCGGGACAGGCAAGAGACCCAGTACTTC.

The chain combines TRBV7-2 with TRBJ2-7; 12 nucleotides agree with TRBD2. The CDR3 extends over 16 amino acids. Germline CDR1 and CDR2: SGHTA and FQGNSA. Losses at the gene ends were 5 bases for V and 0 bases for J; bases not matched to a gene: 5. The CDR3 sequence: CASSPGTSGPSYEQYF. The DNA for the CDR3 is TGTGCCAGCAGCCCGGGGACTAGCGGGCCCTCCTACGAGCAGTACTTC.

The J gene is TRBJ1-2, the V gene TRBV27; 9 bases are shared with TRBD1. The length of the CDR3 is 14 residues. From germline, CDR1 is MNHEY and CDR2 SMNVEV (reference sequence). The V and J ends lost 2 bases and 5 bases, in that order; junction bases with no gene match: 3. The CDR3 loop is CASSLLDRGYGYTF. The CDR3 nucleotides read TGTGCCAGCAGTTTACTCGACAGGGGGTATGGCTACACCTTC.

The CDR3 DNA reads as TGTGCCAGCAGCTTCCTAGGATTGAACACTGAAGCTTTCTTT. This gives the protein CASSFLGLNTEAFF. The rearrangement uses TRBV11-1 and TRBJ1-1; D is uncertain. Trimming removed 3 bases from V and 0 bases from J, with 8 bases in between. CDR1 and CDR2 (germline): SGHAT, FQDESV (reference sequence). The CDR3 has 14 amino acids.

The chain carries TRBV5-4 and TRBJ1-2; 8 nucleotides align to TRBD1. The germline V gene has CDR1 SGHNT and CDR2 YYREEE (reference sequence). The CDR3 is made up of 14 amino acids. After removal of 4 bases from V and 3 bases from J, the junction contained 5 bases not matched to a gene. The CDR3 DNA reads as TGTGCCAGCAGCAACGGACAGGGAGACTATGGCTACACCTTC. Translated: CASSNGQGDYGYTF.